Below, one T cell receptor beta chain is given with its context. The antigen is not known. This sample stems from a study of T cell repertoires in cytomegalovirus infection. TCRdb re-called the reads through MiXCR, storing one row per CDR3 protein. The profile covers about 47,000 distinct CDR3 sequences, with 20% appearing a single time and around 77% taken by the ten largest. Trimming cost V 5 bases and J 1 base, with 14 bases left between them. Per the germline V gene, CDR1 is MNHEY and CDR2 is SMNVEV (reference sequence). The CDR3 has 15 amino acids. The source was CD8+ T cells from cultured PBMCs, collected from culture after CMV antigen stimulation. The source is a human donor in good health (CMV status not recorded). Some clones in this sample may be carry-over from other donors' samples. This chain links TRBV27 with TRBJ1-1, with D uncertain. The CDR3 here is CASSPSWTANTEAFF. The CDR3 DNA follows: TGTGCCAGCAGTCCTTCCTGGACGGCGAACACTGAAGCTTTCTTT.